This T cell receptor (beta chain) originates from a study of T cells in Graves' hyperthyroidism and ophthalmopathy. Study observations and caveats: Blood also held most thyroid clonotypes expanded beyond 0.001. Prediction of ophthalmopathy progression came a median roughly 6.4 months pre-onset.

RNA transcripts yielded amplified TCR beta CDR3 regions. An initial round of RT-PCR targeting the TCR CDR3 relied on the HTBI primer set. TCRdb re-called the multiplex PCR reads through MiXCR, storing one row per CDR3 protein. This sample carries about 610,000 distinct CDR3 sequences, roughly 14% of them seen once, and the ten largest clones take 3.5% to 4.5%. The germline gives CDR1 MNHEY, CDR2 SMNVEV (reference sequence). The CDR3 length is 14 residues. V lost 4 bases and J 8 bases, leaving 17 bases between the germline ends. Inclusion characteristics of ophthalmopathy patients comprised a Clinical Activity Score of at least 3, a NOSPECS grade of at least 4, and duration under 3 months. 10 ml of fresh peripheral blood supplied the PBMCs. This clonotype was seen repeatedly, ten times or more. As yet, its antigen is unknown.

The chain links TRBV27 to TRBJ1-2, with D uncertain. This sequence was found in a woman between 40 and 55 years old with Graves' ophthalmopathy. The sample consisted of blood. In DNA form, the CDR3 reads TGTGCCAGCAGTTCCTCCCCGGGAATCTGGGGCTACACCTTC. Its protein is CASSSSPGIWGYTF.